Shown below are 25 T cell receptor beta chains from a single sample sequenced in a study of T cell clonality in common variable immunodeficiency. General study points: In common variable immunodeficiency, TCR beta chains reportedly carried fewer deletions and N-nucleotide insertions.

Data came from immunoSEQ multiplex PCR; TCRdb stores just in-frame clones and leaves some out. The data show some 30,000 clones, with none appearing a single time. These receptors have no identified antigens. Source material: peripheral blood mononuclear cells. The origin of the receptors is a human donor with common variable immunodeficiency.

This clone was picked up a small number of times. The missing CDR3 end, 3 residues past where the read stops, is filled in from the germline J gene. This chain links TRBV6-2 or TRBV6-3 with TRBJ1-6; D is unresolved. The germline gives CDR1 MNHEY, CDR2 SVGEGT. V shed 2 bases and J shed 8 bases, with 16 bases lying between them. The CDR3 loop spans 16 amino acids. CDR3: CASSYPSAGKDSPLHF. Incomplete CDR3 DNA: TGTGCCAGCAGTTACCCCTCGGCAGGAAAGGATTCACCC.

This clone was seen many times. Coverage ceases 3 residues before the CDR3 finishes, and the germline J gene fills in the end. The V gene is TRBV7-6, the J gene TRBJ1-6; 7 bases agree with TRBD1. The CDR3 loop spans 14 amino acids. From germline, CDR1 is SGHVS and CDR2 FNYEAQ. J was trimmed by 6 bases and V by 4 bases; bases with no gene match: 3. The CDR3 bases that were read are TGTGCCAGCAGCTCGGGACAGCTTAATTCACCC. Its protein product is CASSSGQLNSP. The complete CDR3 protein is CASSSGQLNSPLHF.

To note about this clone: The DNA ends 3 residues before the CDR3 does, and the rest of the CDR3 is filled in from the germline J gene. The chain employs TRBV11-3 and TRBJ2-3; D is ambiguous. Between the trimmed V and J ends, which lost 5 bases and 3 bases, there was a span of 12 bases. CDR3 length equals 14 residues. CDR1 and CDR2 from the germline V gene are SGHNT and YENEEA. The CDR3 region is CASSLPPPTDTQYF. The part of the CDR3 DNA that was read is TGTGCCAGCAGCCTCCCCCCCCCGACAGATACG.

This clone occurred a few times. Coverage ceases 3 residues before the CDR3 finishes, and the germline J gene fills in the end. V usage is TRBV2 and J usage is TRBJ2-7; D not certain. This CDR3 comprises 12 residues. Trimming pared 10 bases from V and 0 bases from J, leaving 10 bases between. Germline V gene sequence: CDR1 SNHLY, CDR2 FYNNEI. The CDR3 DNA, read in part, is TGTGCCACCGCCCTAACCTCCTACGAG. Its protein is CATALTSYE. In full, the CDR3 is CATALTSYEQYF.

This clone was observed a few times. Read data end 3 residues before the CDR3 end; the end is taken from the germline J gene. The gene calls are TRBV7-2 and TRBJ1-4; D ambiguous. V lost 2 bases and J 4 bases, leaving 11 bases between the germline ends. The CDR3 has 15 amino acids. The germline V gene has CDR1 SGHTA and CDR2 FQGNSA. The DNA read from the CDR3 is TGTGCCAGCAGCTTAAGAGGCAGGAGTAATGAAAAA. It yields the protein CASSLRGRSNEK. The complete CDR3 protein is CASSLRGRSNEKLFF. Using reference TRBV7-2 and TRBJ1-4 for the parts outside the CDR3, the full variable domain is GAGVSQSPSNKVTEKGKDVELRCDPISGHTALYWYRQSLGQGLEFLIYFQGNSAPDKSGLPSDRFSAERTGGSVSTLTIQRTQQEDSAVYLCASSLRGRSNEKLFFGSGTQLSVL.

About this clone: The read ends 3 residues early relative to the CDR3; the germline J gene fills the gap. The chain uses TRBV30 and TRBJ1-2, with TRBD1 matching 9 bases. J lost 5 bases, V lost 7 bases, and 5 bases had no gene match. The CDR3 extends over 12 amino acids. Per the germline V gene, CDR1 is GTSNPN and CDR2 is SVGIG (reference sequence). The CDR3 spells CASTGGPYGYTF. The sequenced part of the CDR3 DNA is TGTGCCTCAACAGGGGGCCCGTATGGC.

CDR3 sequence reads: CASTPPGKGAYEQYF. The sequenced part of the CDR3 DNA is TGTGCCAGTACCCCGCCCGGGAAAGGGGCCTACGAG. The rearrangement uses TRBV19 and TRBJ2-7; either TRBD1 or TRBD2 may supply D (5 bases each). The DNA ends 3 residues before the CDR3 does, and the rest of the CDR3 is filled in from the germline J gene. The germline gives CDR1 LNHDA, CDR2 SQIVND (reference sequence). This CDR3 comprises 15 residues. V was trimmed by 7 bases and J by 2 bases, leaving 18 bases between them. Looking up the rest from reference TRBV19 and TRBJ2-7 gives the full variable domain: DGGITQSPKYLFRKEGQNVTLSCEQNLNHDAMYWYRQDPGQGLRLIYYSQIVNDFQKGDIAEGYSVSREKKESFPLTVTSAQKNPTAFYLCASTPPGKGAYEQYFGPGTRLTVT.

Comment on this clone: The missing CDR3 end, 3 residues past where the read stops, is filled in from the germline J gene. The chain employs TRBV19 and TRBJ2-7; D possibly corresponds to TRBD2 (6 bases). CDR3 length equals 13 residues. V lost 6 bases and J lost 3, with 12 bases in between. Germline CDR1 reads LNHDA; CDR2 reads SQIVND (reference sequence). CDR3 DNA (partial): TGTGCCAGTAGCCGAACCGGGGGCTACGAG. This sequence encodes CASSRTGGYE. From start to end, the CDR3 is CASSRTGGYEQYF.

This clone came up many times. The sequence runs out 3 residues before the end of the CDR3; the remainder is reconstructed from the germline J gene. The chain recombines TRBV20-1 with TRBJ2-3; D remains ambiguous. Looked up from germline, CDR1 is DFQATT and CDR2 is SNEGSKA (reference sequence). V was shortened by 3 bases and J by 0 bases, with 10 bases between the two germline ends. The CDR3 is made up of 14 amino acids. The DNA read from the CDR3 is TGCAGTGCTAGTGGTGACTCTAGCACAGATACG. It is translated as CSASGDSSTDT. The CDR3 in its entirety is CSASGDSSTDTQYF.

This clone has a handful of counts. The read falls 3 residues short of the CDR3 end, and the missing part is taken from the germline J gene. The V gene is TRBV10-3, the J gene TRBJ2-7, with 9 positions matching TRBD2. The CDR3 loop spans 16 amino acids. V lost 7 bases and J lost 0; bases outside the gene matches: 10. Germline V gene data show CDR1 as ENHRY and CDR2 as SYGVKD. The CDR3 protein is CAIKRRDSGGSYEQYF. Incomplete CDR3 DNA: TGTGCCATCAAACGCCGCGATAGCGGGGGCTCCTACGAG.

This clone was observed at least ten times. The CDR3 DNA, read in part, is TGTGCCATCAGTAAAAGCGGGACAGCTCAAGAGACC. It codes for CAISKSGTAQET. In full, the CDR3 is CAISKSGTAQETQYF. The genes are TRBV10-3 and TRBJ2-5; D assignment may be TRBD1 or TRBD2 (7 bases each). The CDR3 end falls 3 residues outside the read, so it is completed with the germline J gene. V lost 5 bases and J 2 bases, leaving 15 bases between the germline ends. The CDR3 contains 15 residues. Germline V CDR1 and CDR2: ENHRY, SYGVKD.

This clone has a handful of counts. CDR3 DNA, as far as it was read: TGTGCCAGCAGCGCTGGAGCAGGGGAA. Protein sequence: CASSAGAGE. The CDR3, in full, reads CASSAGAGEAFF. The V call is TRBV7-2, the J call TRBJ1-1; tentative D call: TRBD1 (5 bases). With the read ending 3 residues before the CDR3 end, the germline J gene is used to fill in that end. The CDR3 covers 12 residues. CDR1 and CDR2 from the germline V gene are SGHTA and FQGNSA.

This clone was recorded a few times. The read ends 3 residues before the CDR3 terminus; that terminus is restored from the germline J gene. The chain links TRBV20-1 to TRBJ1-2; maybe TRBD1 (6 bases). Trimming removed 5 bases at V and 3 bases at J, with 16 bases between. The germline V gene has CDR1 DFQATT and CDR2 SNEGSKA (reference sequence). This CDR3 contains 14 residues. The DNA read from the CDR3 is TGCAGTGCTCCGAACAGGGTCGGGGACTATGGC. As protein: CSAPNRVGDYG. The full CDR3 reads CSAPNRVGDYGYTF.

As to this clone: The read is 3 residues too short to cover the CDR3 end, so that end is filled in from the germline J gene. The J gene is TRBJ2-2, the V gene TRBV19; D is perhaps TRBD2 (5 bases). Looked up from germline, CDR1 is LNHDA and CDR2 is SQIVND (reference sequence). This CDR3 is built from 15 residues. Trimming left V 7 bases short and J 2 bases short, with 14 bases between. The CDR3 DNA, read in part, is TGTGCCAGTACGGAGCGGCAGACCAACACCGGGGAG. It codes for CASTERQTNTGE. The CDR3 in full is CASTERQTNTGELFF.

This clone turned up a few times. The read comes to an end 3 residues before the CDR3 does, leaving the germline J gene to fill in the end. This chain joins TRBV2 and TRBJ1-1; TRBD1 might be the D (5 bases). Germline V gives CDR1 SNHLY, CDR2 FYNNEI. The CDR3 loop spans 13 amino acids. CDR3 in amino acids: CASRVVQGGSAFF. Incomplete CDR3 DNA: TGTGCCAGCAGAGTGGTCCAGGGCGGTTCA.

This clone was detected many times. The read is 3 residues too short to cover the CDR3 end, so that end is filled in from the germline J gene. The chain links TRBV4-2 to TRBJ2-2; 7 bases map to TRBD1. The CDR3 has 15 amino acids. The germline V gene has CDR1 LGHNA and CDR2 YNFKEQ. The trim removed 3 bases at V and 1 base at J, leaving 2 bases unmatched. Incomplete CDR3 DNA: TGTGCCAGCAGCCAGGCAGGGGGGAACACCGGGGAG. Translating it yields CASSQAGGNTGE. The full CDR3 sequence reads CASSQAGGNTGELFF.

Points on this clone: The read comes to an end 3 residues before the CDR3 does, leaving the germline J gene to fill in the end. The chain recombines TRBV18 with TRBJ1-2; 7 bases map to TRBD1. The length of the CDR3 is 15 residues. In germline, CDR1 is KGHSH, CDR2 LQKENI. The J segment lost 3 bases and the V segment lost 5 bases, leaving 9 bases of the junction unmatched. This CDR3 is CASSVGGGGDYGYTF. Incomplete CDR3 DNA: TGTGCCAGCTCAGTCGGTGGAGGGGGCGACTATGGC.

As concerns this clone: The CDR3 end lies 3 residues beyond the end of the read and is filled in from the germline J gene. V gene TRBV19 combines with J gene TRBJ2-2, with D perhaps matching TRBD2 (7 bases). The germline CDR1 and CDR2 sequences are LNHDA and SQIVND (reference sequence). The CDR3 consists of 16 residues. Trimming cost V 3 bases and J 4 bases, with 15 bases left between them. The CDR3 region is CASSIGGGVVTGELFF. CDR3 bases read: TGTGCCAGTAGTATCGGAGGGGGGGTAGTCACCGGGGAG.

This clone was detected only a few times. With the read ending 3 residues before the CDR3 end, the germline J gene is used to fill in that end. This chain connects TRBV5-1 to TRBJ2-3; TRBD1 is a possible D gene (5 bases). Looked up from germline, CDR1 is SGHRS and CDR2 is YFSETQ. The CDR3 is 18 residues long. Trimming left V 3 bases short and J 3 bases short, with 23 bases between. This CDR3 reads CASSYYGTQGMGTDTQYF. The DNA read from the CDR3 is TGCGCCAGCAGCTACTACGGCACTCAGGGTATGGGGACAGATACG.

This clone was counted only a few times. The read ends 3 residues early relative to the CDR3; the germline J gene fills the gap. The chain links TRBV18 to TRBJ2-4; 11 bases line up with TRBD2. CDR3 length: 17 amino acids. Losses at the gene ends were 0 bases for V and 1 base for J; bases not matched to a gene: 2. Germline values: CDR1 KGHSH, CDR2 LQKENI. Partial CDR3 DNA: TGTGCCAGCTCACCACCGTCTAGCGGGGGGGCCAAAAACATT. It codes for CASSPPSSGGAKNI. The CDR3 as a whole reads CASSPPSSGGAKNIQYF.

Turning to this clone: The read gets to within 3 residues of the CDR3 end, and the germline J gene fills in the rest. The chain links TRBV2 to TRBJ2-7; 8 bases are a match to TRBD1. V shed 6 bases, J shed 6 bases, and the junction held 7 bases outside the gene matches. Germline V CDR1 and CDR2: SNHLY, FYNNEI. The CDR3 is 13 residues long. CDR3 DNA (partial): TGTGCCAGCAGCGACAGGGGTTCGGGCGAG. This gives the protein CASSDRGSGE. The entire CDR3 reads CASSDRGSGEQYF.

This clone is medium-sized (0.01 to 0.1%) by share. Partial CDR3 DNA: TGTGCCAGCAGACCCAGGGTTAACACAGATACG. Translating it yields CASRPRVNTDT. The full CDR3 protein is CASRPRVNTDTQYF. The V gene is TRBV5-4, the J gene TRBJ2-3; weak D call: TRBD1 (5 bases). The observed sequence ends 3 residues before the CDR3 terminus, with the missing tail filled in from the germline J gene. V shed 5 bases and J shed 2 bases, with 12 bases lying between them. This CDR3 spans 14 amino acids. Per germline, CDR1 SGHNT and CDR2 YYREEE (reference sequence).

Points on this clone: The CDR3 goes on 3 residues after the read ends, and that part is filled in from the germline J gene. V and J are TRBV5-1 and TRBJ2-7; a possible D gene is TRBD1 (5 bases). V lost 3 bases and J 1 base, leaving 14 bases between the germline ends. The CDR3 extends over 15 amino acids. Germline CDR1 SGHRS, CDR2 YFSETQ. The DNA read from the CDR3 is TGCGCCAGCAGCTCCGGCCTGGGGCGGTCCTACGAG. This translates into CASSSGLGRSYE. The full CDR3 protein is CASSSGLGRSYEQYF.

This clone was detected a few times. The read stops 3 residues short of the end of the CDR3; the missing end is completed from the germline J gene. The rearrangement uses TRBV7-9 and TRBJ2-7; D unresolved. CDR3 length equals 14 residues. V was trimmed by 1 base and J by 3 bases, leaving 10 bases between them. Per germline, CDR1 SEHNR and CDR2 FQNEAQ (reference sequence). The sequenced CDR3 bases are TGTGCCAGCAGCTTAGAGGCTGCCCGCTACGAG. It encodes CASSLEAARYE. The whole CDR3 sequence reads CASSLEAARYEQYF.

This clone was detected ten times or more. The CDR3 is cut off 3 residues early in the read; its end comes from the germline J gene. V usage is TRBV7-6 and J usage is TRBJ2-3, with D perhaps matching TRBD2 (5 bases). Looked up from germline, CDR1 is SGHVS and CDR2 is FNYEAQ. V was shortened by 3 bases and J by 1 base, with 8 bases between the two germline ends. The CDR3 runs 14 residues. The CDR3 sequence: CASSFRTGTDTQYF. Partial CDR3 DNA: TGTGCCAGCAGCTTTAGGACTGGCACAGATACG.